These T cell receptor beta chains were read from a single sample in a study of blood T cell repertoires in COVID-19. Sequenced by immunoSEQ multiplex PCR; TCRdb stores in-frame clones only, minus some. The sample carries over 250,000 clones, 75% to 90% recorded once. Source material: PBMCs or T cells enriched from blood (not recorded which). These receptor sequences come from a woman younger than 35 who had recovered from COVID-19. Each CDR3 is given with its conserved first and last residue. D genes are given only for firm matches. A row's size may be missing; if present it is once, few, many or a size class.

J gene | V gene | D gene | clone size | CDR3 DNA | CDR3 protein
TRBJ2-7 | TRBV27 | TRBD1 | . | TGTGCCAGCAGTTTATCTACAGGGGGCTTGAACGAGCAGTACTTC | CASSLSTGGLNEQYF
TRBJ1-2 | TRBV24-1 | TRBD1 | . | TGTGCCACCACCAACCTTGGCGGCAGGGGGAATGGTAACTATGGCTACACCTTC | CATTNLGGRGNGNYGYTF
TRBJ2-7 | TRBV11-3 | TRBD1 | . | TGTGCCAGCAGCCCGGGACAGGGTCCCTACGAGCAGTACTTC | CASSPGQGPYEQYF
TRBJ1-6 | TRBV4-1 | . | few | TGCGCCAGCAGCCAATCAGAGGAGAGCTATTCACCCCTCCACTTT | CASSQSEESYSPLHF
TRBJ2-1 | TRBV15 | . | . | TGTGCCACCAGCAGAGGTAGTAGAAGCTCCTACAATGAGCAGTTCTTC | CATSRGSRSSYNEQFF
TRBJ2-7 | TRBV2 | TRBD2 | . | TGTGCCAGCAGGCGAGACCTAGCGGGAGTTTACGAGCAGTACTTC | CASRRDLAGVYEQYF
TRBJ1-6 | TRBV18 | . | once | TGTGCCAGCTCACCAGGACTTAACCCAAATAATTCACCCCTCCACTTT | CASSPGLNPNNSPLHF
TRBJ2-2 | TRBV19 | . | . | TGTGCCAGTAGTAATCTCCAGGGGAACACCGGGGAGCTGTTTTTT | CASSNLQGNTGELFF
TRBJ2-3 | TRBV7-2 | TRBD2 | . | TGTGCCAGCAGCTTAGCTGGGGGAGCGGGGTCAGATACGCAGTATTTT | CASSLAGGAGSDTQYF
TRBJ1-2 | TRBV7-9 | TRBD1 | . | TGTGCCAGCAGCCCCGGTCTCGGGACAGGTGGAGATGGCTACACCTTC | CASSPGLGTGGDGYTF
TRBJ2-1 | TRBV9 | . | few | TGTGCCAGCAGCCCCCAATGGGGGCCCAGCAATGAGCAGTTCTTC | CASSPQWGPSNEQFF
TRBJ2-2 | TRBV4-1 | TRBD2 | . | TGCGCCAGCAGCCAAGCCCATAGCGGGGGGCCCACCGGGGAGCTGTTTTTT | CASSQAHSGGPTGELFF
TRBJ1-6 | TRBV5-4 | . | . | TGTGCCAGCAGCCGCACTGAGTTTGGGAGCTCCTATAATTCACCCCTCCACTTT | CASSRTEFGSSYNSPLHF
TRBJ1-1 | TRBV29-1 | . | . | TGCAGCGCTGGAGTACCCATGAACACTGAAGCTTTCTTT | CSAGVPMNTEAFF
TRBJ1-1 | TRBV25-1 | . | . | TGTGCCAGCAGTGAACAGGGAGGACTGAACACTGAAGCTTTCTTT | CASSEQGGLNTEAFF
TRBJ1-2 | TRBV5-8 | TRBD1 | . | TGTGCCAGCAGCCGTTGGACAGGGGATGTAGGCTATGGCTACACCTTC | CASSRWTGDVGYGYTF
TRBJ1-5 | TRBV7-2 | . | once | TGTGCCAGCAGCTTAGGTGGGGAGAGCAATCAGCCCCAGCATTTT | CASSLGGESNQPQHF
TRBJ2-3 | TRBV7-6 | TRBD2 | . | TGTGCCAGCAGCTTAGCTACCAGCGGGATTTCAGATACGCAGTATTTT | CASSLATSGISDTQYF
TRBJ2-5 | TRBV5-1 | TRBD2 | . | TGCGCCAGCAGGTTAGCGGGGTCCCCAGAGACCCAGTACTTC | CASRLAGSPETQYF
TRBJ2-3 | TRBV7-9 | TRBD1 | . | TGTGCCAGCAGCCCAGGGGGCCCCTGGGCAGATACGCAGTATTTT | CASSPGGPWADTQYF
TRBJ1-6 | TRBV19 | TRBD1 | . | TGTGCCAGTAGTGGAGAGACAGGGAATAATTCACCCCTCCACTTT | CASSGETGNNSPLHF
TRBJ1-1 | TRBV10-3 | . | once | TGTGCCATCAGTGTTACAAACACTGAAGCTTTCTTT | CAISVTNTEAFF
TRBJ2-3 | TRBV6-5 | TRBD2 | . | TGTGCCAGCAGTTATGAGCGGGGGTCCGACACAGATACGCAGTATTTT | CASSYERGSDTDTQYF
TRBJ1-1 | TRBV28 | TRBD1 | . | TGTGCCGCGAGGGAGATTACAGGGGGAGTTGAAGCTTTCTTT | CAAREITGGVEAFF
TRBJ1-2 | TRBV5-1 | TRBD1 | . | TGCGCCAGCAGCCTAGGACAGGCAGTCTATGGCTACACCTTC | CASSLGQAVYGYTF
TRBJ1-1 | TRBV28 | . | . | TGTGCCAGCACCCCCGCTGAGTACGCAAACACTGAAGCTTTCTTT | CASTPAEYANTEAFF
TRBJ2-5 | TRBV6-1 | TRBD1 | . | TGTGCCAGCAGTGAACAGGGGGCTTGGCAGACCCAGTACTTC | CASSEQGAWQTQYF
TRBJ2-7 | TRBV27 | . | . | TGTGCCAGCAGTCTCACAGGATCCCCCTACGAGCAGTACTTC | CASSLTGSPYEQYF
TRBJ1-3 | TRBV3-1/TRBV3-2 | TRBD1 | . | TGTGCCAGCAGCCCCCTTCGACAGGGGAGCTCTGGAAACACCATATATTTT | CASSPLRQGSSGNTIYF
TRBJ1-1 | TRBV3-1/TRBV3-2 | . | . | TGTGCCAGCAGCCCGCCCACGGACAGAATGAACACTGAAGCTTTCTTT | CASSPPTDRMNTEAFF
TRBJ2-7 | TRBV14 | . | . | TGTGCCAGCAGCCAAGATGGATTTGGGACTCGGATTTGGGAGCAGTACTTC | CASSQDGFGTRIWEQYF
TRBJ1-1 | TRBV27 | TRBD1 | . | TGTGCCAGCAGTGGGCCGACAGGGGGCGGCCCTGAAGCTTTCTTT | CASSGPTGGGPEAFF
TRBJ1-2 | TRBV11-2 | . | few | TGTGCCAGCAGCTTAGGGACAGCCTATGGCTACACCTTC | CASSLGTAYGYTF
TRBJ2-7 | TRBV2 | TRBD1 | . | TGTGCCAGCAGTGAACAGGACAGGGGGCTTATCGAGCAGTACTTC | CASSEQDRGLIEQYF
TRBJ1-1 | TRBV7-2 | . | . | TGTGCCAGCAGCAACAGAGATGAAGCTTTCTTT | CASSNRDEAFF
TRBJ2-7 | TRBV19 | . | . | TGTGCCAGTAGTTCCTCACTCTCGGTTATGAGCGAGCAGTACTTC | CASSSSLSVMSEQYF
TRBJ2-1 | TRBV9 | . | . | TGTGCCAGCAGCGAGGGAGGAGGGGCGAGCTCCTACAATGAGCAGTTCTTC | CASSEGGGASSYNEQFF
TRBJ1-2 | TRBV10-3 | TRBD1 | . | TGTGCCATCAGTGAGTCGAGCACAGGGGGCGGATATGGCTACACCTTC | CAISESSTGGGYGYTF
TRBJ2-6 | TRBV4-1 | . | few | TGCGCCAGCAGCCAAGCAGACTCTGGGGCCAACGTCCTGACTTTC | CASSQADSGANVLTF
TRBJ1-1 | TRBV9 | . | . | TGTGCCAGCAGCGTTTTAATAAGTGGGGCTTTCACTGAAGCTTTCTTT | CASSVLISGAFTEAFF
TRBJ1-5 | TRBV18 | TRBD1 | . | TGTGCCAGCTCAAGGGACAGGGGCGATCAGCCCCAGCATTTT | CASSRDRGDQPQHF
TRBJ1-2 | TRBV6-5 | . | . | TGTGCCAGCAGCTTGCAAACAGGGTCTGGCTACACCTTC | CASSLQTGSGYTF
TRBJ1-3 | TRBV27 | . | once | TGTGCCAGCAGTCCCCTCTCCCGGGGAGATAAGATGATCTCTGGAAACACCATATATTTT | CASSPLSRGDKMISGNTIYF
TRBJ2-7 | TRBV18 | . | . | TGTGCCAGCTCATTTCTCAGGACAGACGAGCAGTACTTC | CASSFLRTDEQYF
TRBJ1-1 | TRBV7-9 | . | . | TGTGCCAGCAGCGTGTCAGGGGAAGGGTCTGAAGCTTTCTTT | CASSVSGEGSEAFF
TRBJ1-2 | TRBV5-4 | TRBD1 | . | TGTGCCAGCAGCCCGGGACAGGGGGCAACCTATGGCTACACCTTC | CASSPGQGATYGYTF
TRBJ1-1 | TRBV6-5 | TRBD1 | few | TGTGCCAGCAGTTACGACAGGGGTGAAGCTTTCTTT | CASSYDRGEAFF
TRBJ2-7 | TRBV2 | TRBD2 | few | TGTGCCAGCAGCGAAACTAGCGGGGGGGCGAAGCAGTACTTC | CASSETSGGAKQYF
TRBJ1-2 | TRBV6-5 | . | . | TGTGCCAGCAGTTACACTGCCTACTATGGCTACACCTTC | CASSYTAYYGYTF
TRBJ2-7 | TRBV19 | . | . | TGTGCCAGTAGTATACACGGAGCCTACGAGCAGTACTTC | CASSIHGAYEQYF
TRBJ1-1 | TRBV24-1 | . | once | TGTGCCACCAGTGTTATCGGGGGGGAAGCTTTCTTT | CATSVIGGEAFF
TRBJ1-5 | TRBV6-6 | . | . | TGTGCCAGCAGGGTGGGGGGGAGTCAGCCCCAGCATTTT | CASRVGGSQPQHF
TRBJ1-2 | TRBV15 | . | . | TGTGCCACCAGCAGAGAGGAGGGAGATGGCTACACCTTC | CATSREEGDGYTF
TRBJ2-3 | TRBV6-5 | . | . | TGTGCCAGCACCCTGGGGGCCAGTCAGAATACGCAGTATTTT | CASTLGASQNTQYF
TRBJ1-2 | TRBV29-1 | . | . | TGCAGCGTTGAGAGGCCAGTCACTAACTATGGCTACACCTTC | CSVERPVTNYGYTF